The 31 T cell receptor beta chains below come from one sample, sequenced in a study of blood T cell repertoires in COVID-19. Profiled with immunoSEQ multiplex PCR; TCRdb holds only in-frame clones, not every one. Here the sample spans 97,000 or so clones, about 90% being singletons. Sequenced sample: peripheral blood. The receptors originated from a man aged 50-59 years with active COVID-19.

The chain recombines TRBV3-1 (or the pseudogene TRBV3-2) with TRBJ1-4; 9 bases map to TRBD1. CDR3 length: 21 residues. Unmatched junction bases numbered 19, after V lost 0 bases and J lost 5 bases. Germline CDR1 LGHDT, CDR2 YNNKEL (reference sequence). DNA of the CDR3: TGTGCCAGCAGCCAAGATGATGCGATCGGCGGGACAGGGCCTTTAAATGAAAAACTGTTTTTT. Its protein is CASSQDDAIGGTGPLNEKLFF.

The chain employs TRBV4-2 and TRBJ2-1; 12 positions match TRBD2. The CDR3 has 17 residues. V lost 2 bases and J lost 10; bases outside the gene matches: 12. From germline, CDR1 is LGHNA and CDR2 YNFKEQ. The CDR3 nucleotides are TGTGCCAGCAGCCAACCACCACTAGCGGGGGGTTTGAGGGAGCAGTTCTTC. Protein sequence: CASSQPPLAGGLREQFF.

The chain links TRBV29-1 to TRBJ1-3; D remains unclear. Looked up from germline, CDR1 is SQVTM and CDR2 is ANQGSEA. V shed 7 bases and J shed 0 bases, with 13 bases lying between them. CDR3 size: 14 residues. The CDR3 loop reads CSAATENSGNTIYF. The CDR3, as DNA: TGCAGCGCGGCCACAGAAAACTCTGGAAACACCATATATTTT.

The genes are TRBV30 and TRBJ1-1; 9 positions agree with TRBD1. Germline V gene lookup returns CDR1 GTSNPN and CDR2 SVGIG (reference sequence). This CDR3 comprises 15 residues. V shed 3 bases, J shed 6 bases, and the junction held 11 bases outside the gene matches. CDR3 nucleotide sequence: TGTGCCTGGAGACGTAAACAGGGGGCGCGTTCTGAAGCTTTCTTT. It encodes CAWRRKQGARSEAFF.

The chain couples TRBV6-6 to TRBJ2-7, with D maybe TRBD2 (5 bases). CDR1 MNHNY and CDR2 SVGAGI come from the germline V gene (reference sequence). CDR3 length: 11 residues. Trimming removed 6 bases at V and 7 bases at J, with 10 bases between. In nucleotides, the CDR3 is TGTGCCAGCAGCCCGGGATGGGAGCAGTACTTC. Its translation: CASSPGWEQYF.

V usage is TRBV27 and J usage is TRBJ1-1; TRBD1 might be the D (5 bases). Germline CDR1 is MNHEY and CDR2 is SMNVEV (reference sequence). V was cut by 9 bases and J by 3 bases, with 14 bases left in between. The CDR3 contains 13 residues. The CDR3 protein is CASQGWGDTEAFF. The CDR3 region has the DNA TGTGCCAGTCAAGGTTGGGGGGACACTGAAGCTTTCTTT.

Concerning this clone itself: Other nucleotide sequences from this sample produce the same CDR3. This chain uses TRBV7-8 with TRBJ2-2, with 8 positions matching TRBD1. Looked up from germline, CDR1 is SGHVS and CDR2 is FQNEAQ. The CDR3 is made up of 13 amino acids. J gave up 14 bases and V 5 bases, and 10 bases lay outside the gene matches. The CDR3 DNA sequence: TGTGCCAGCAGCCTCCGTTTGGACAGGGCCCTGTTTTTT. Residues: CASSLRLDRALFF.

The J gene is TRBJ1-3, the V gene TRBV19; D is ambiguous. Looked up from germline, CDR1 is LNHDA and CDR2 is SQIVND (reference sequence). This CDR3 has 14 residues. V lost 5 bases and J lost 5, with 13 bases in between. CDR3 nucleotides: TGTGCCAGTAGTTATTTGAGTTTTCGAAACACCATATATTTT. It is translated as CASSYLSFRNTIYF. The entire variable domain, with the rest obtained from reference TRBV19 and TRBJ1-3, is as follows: DGGITQSPKYLFRKEGQNVTLSCEQNLNHDAMYWYRQDPGQGLRLIYYSQIVNDFQKGDIAEGYSVSREKKESFPLTVTSAQKNPTAFYLCASSYLSFRNTIYFGEGSWLTVV.

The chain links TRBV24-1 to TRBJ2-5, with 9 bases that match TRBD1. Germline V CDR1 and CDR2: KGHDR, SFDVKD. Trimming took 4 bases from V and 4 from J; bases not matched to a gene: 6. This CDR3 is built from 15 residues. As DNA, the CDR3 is TGTGCCACCAGTGACCCGCAGGACAGGGGAGAGACCCAGTACTTC. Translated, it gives CATSDPQDRGETQYF.

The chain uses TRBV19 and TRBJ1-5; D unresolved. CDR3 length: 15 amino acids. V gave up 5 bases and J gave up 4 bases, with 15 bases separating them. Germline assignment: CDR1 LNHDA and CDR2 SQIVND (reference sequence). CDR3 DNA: TGTGCCAGTAGTCGGGGAGACCTCCGGAATCAGCCCCAGCATTTT. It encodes CASSRGDLRNQPQHF.

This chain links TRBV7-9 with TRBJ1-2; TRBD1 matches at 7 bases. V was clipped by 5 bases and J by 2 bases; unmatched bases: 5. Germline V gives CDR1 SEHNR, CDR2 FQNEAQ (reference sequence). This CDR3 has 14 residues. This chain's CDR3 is CASSRRTGNYGYTF. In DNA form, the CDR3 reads TGTGCCAGCAGCCGAAGGACAGGCAACTATGGCTACACCTTC.

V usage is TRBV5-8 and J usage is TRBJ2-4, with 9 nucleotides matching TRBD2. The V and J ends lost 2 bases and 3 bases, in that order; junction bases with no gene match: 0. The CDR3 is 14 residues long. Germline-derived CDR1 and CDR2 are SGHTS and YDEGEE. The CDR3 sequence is CASSFSGGKNIQYF. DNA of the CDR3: TGTGCCAGCAGCTTTAGCGGGGGCAAAAACATTCAGTACTTC.

Here the CDR3 DNA reads TGTGCCAGCAGTTCCCCTGGCGATACGCAGTATTTT. Protein product: CASSSPGDTQYF. The chain couples TRBV12-3 or TRBV12-4 to TRBJ2-3; D not resolved. V gave up 4 bases and J gave up 6 bases, with 8 bases separating them. The CDR3 is made up of 12 amino acids.

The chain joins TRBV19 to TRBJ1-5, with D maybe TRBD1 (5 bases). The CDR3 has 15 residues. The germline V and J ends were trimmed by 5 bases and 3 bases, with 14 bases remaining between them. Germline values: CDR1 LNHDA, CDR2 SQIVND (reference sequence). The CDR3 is CASSQGGLDNQPQHF. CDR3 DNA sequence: TGTGCCAGTAGTCAGGGAGGCTTGGACAATCAGCCCCAGCATTTT.

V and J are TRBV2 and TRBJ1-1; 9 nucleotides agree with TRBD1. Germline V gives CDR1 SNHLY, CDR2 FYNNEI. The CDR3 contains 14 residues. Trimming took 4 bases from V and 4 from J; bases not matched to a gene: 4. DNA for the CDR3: TGTGCCAGCAGTGGGGACAGGGTATCCACTGAAGCTTTCTTT. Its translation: CASSGDRVSTEAFF. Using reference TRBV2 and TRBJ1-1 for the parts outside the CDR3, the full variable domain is EPEVTQTPSHQVTQMGQEVILRCVPISNHLYFYWYRQILGQKVEFLVSFYNNEISEKSEIFDDQFSVERPDGSNFTLKIRSTKLEDSAMYFCASSGDRVSTEAFFGQGTRLTVV.

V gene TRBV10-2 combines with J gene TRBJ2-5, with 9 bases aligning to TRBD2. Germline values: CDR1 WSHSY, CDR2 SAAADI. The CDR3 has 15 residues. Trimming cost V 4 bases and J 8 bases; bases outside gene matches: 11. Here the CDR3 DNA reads TGCGCCAGCAGTGCTGATAGCGGGGGCTCGGTCACCCAGTACTTC. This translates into CASSADSGGSVTQYF.

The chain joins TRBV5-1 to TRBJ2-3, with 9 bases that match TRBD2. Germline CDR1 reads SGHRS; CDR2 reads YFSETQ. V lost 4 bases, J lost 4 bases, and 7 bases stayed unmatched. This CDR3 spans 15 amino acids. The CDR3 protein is CASSPRGGAADTQYF. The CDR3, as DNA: TGCGCCAGCAGCCCCCGCGGGGGGGCCGCAGATACGCAGTATTTT.

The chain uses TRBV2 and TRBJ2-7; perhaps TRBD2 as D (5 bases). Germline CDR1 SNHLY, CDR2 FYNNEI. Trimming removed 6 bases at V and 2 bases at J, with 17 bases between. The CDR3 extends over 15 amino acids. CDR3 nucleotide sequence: TGTGCCAGCAGGCAGGCGATGGACTTCACCTACGAGCAGTACTTC. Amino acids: CASRQAMDFTYEQYF.

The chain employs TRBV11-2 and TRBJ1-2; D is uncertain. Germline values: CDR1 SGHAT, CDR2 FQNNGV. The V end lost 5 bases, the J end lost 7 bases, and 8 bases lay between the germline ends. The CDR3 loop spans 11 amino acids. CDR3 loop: CASSRSGGYTF. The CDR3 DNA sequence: TGTGCCAGCAGCCGTTCGGGTGGCTACACCTTC.

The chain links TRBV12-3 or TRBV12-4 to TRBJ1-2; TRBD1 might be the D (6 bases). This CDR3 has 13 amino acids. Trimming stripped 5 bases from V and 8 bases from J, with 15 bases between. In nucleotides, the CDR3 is TGTGCCAGCAGTACAGGGACATTAGGGGGCTACACCTTC. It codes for CASSTGTLGGYTF.

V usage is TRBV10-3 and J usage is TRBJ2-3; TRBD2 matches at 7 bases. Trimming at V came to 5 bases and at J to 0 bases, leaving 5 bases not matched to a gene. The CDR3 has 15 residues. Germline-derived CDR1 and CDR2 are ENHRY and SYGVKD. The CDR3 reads CAISLGTTSTDTQYF. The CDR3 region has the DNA TGTGCCATCAGTTTAGGGACTACTAGCACAGATACGCAGTATTTT.

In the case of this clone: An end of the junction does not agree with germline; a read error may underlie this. The CDR3 here is CASSLAAETQYF. DNA of the CDR3: TGTGCCAGCAGTCTAGCGGCCGAGACCCAGTACTTC. The chain has TRBV12-3 or TRBV12-4 and TRBJ2-5; TRBD2 matches 7 bases. The CDR3 is made up of 12 amino acids.

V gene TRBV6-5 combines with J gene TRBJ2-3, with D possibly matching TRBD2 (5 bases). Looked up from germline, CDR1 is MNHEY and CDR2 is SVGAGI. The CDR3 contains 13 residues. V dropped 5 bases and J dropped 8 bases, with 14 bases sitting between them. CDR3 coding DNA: TGTGCCAGCAGTACCGACGTACGGGGTACGCAGTATTTT. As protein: CASSTDVRGTQYF.

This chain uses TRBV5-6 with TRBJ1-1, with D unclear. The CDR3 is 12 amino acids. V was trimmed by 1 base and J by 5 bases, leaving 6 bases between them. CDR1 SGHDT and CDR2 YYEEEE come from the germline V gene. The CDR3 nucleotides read TGTGCCAGCAGCTTGACGAGGACTGAAGCTTTCTTT. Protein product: CASSLTRTEAFF.

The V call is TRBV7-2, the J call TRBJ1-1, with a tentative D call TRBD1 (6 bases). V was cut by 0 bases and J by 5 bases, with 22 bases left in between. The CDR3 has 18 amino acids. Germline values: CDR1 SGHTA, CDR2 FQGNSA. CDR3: CASSLATAGVGLGTEAFF. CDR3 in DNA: TGTGCCAGCAGCTTAGCCACAGCAGGGGTGGGGTTGGGGACTGAAGCTTTCTTT.

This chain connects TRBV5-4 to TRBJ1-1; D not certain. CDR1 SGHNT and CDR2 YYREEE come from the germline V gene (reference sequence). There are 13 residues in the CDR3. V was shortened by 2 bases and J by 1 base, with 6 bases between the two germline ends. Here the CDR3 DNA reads TGTGCCAGCAGCTTTCCAGGGAACACTGAAGCTTTCTTT. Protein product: CASSFPGNTEAFF.

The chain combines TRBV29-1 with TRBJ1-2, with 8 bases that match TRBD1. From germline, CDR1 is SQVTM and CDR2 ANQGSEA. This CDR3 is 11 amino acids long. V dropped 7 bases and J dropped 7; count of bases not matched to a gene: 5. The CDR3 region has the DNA TGCAGCGGCGGACAGGGAAGTGGCTACACCTTC. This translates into CSGGQGSGYTF.

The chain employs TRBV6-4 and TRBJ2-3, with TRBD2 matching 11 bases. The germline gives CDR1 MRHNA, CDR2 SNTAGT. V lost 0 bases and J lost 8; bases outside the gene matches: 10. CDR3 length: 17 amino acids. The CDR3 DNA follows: TGTGCCAGCAGTGACTCCCGACTAGCGGGGCCAGGGGGTACGCAGTATTTT. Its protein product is CASSDSRLAGPGGTQYF.

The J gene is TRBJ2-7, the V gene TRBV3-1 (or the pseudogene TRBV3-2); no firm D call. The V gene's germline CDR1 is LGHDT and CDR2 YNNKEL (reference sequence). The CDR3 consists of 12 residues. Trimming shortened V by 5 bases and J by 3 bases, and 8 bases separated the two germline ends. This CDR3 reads CASSYRGYEQYF. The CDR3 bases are TGTGCCAGCAGCTATCGAGGCTACGAGCAGTACTTC.

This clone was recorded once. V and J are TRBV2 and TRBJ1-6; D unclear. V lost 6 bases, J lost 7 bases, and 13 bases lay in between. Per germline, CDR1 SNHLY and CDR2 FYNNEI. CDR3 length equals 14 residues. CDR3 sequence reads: CASSGKRENSPLHF. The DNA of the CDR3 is TGTGCCAGCAGCGGGAAGCGGGAAAATTCACCCCTCCACTTT. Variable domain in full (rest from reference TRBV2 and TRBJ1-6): EPEVTQTPSHQVTQMGQEVILRCVPISNHLYFYWYRQILGQKVEFLVSFYNNEISEKSEIFDDQFSVERPDGSNFTLKIRSTKLEDSAMYFCASSGKRENSPLHFGNGTRLTVT.

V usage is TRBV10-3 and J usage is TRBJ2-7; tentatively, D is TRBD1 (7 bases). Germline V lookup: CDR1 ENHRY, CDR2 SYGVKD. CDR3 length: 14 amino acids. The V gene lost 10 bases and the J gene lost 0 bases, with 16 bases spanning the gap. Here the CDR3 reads CATSWRDSSYEQYF. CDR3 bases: TGTGCCACTTCTTGGCGGGACAGCTCCTACGAGCAGTACTTC.